One T cell receptor (beta chain) is described in this entry. Its antigen is still unknown. CDR3 length equals 13 residues. V lost 7 bases, J lost 7 bases, and 14 bases lay in between. Germline V gene data show CDR1 as MNHNS and CDR2 as SASEGT. This entry comes from a study of chemoradiotherapy in HPV16-positive cancers. Across the study: Candidate HPV-specific T-cell clones and common TCR motifs came from functional assays in a couple of HPV16-positive patients.

Whole-study findings and limits: Only two HPV16-positive patients supplied the functional HPV-specificity definition. Candidate HPV-specific clones and E7-related TCR motifs grew in tumor during treatment. HPV-responsive T-cell expansion during chemoradiotherapy was linked to improved recurrence-free survival in HPV16-positive patients.

Data came from immunoSEQ multiplex PCR; TCRdb stores just in-frame clones and leaves some out. Of about 66,000 clones in the sample, about nine tenths were seen once. The J gene is TRBJ2-1, the V gene TRBV6-1; D is undetermined. The sample consisted of blood, taken from a patient who underwent chemoradiotherapy. The receptor comes from a human donor with HPV-associated anogenital cancer. Here the CDR3 reads CASKSFLGNEQFF. CDR3 coding DNA: TGTGCCAGCAAGTCGTTCTTGGGGAATGAGCAGTTCTTC.